This T cell receptor (beta chain) was profiled in a study of radiation and T cells in renal cell carcinoma. Overall study results and limits: Baseline intratumoral clonotype presence is unknown without pretreatment biopsies. Top tumor clonotypes rose in blood 2 weeks post-radiation, then contracted.

This clone was detected only a few times. What it binds is unknown. As to time point: blood 2 weeks post-SBRT. The treatment denotes: 15 Gy SBRT to primary tumor, nephrectomy 4 weeks later. Radiation-treated patients gave blood at baseline, week 2 and week 4. Germline loops: CDR1 SNHLY, CDR2 FYNNEI. The CDR3 consists of 12 residues. Between the trimmed V and J ends, which lost 6 bases and 6 bases, there was a span of 11 bases. Here immunoSEQ multiplex PCR was the method, and the copy in TCRdb shows in-frame clones only, minus some. The profile shows some 120,000 clones, more than 80% of them singletons.

Sequenced here: blood, sampled from a patient whose treatment included radiotherapy and nephrectomy. The chain links TRBV2 to TRBJ1-2; D not certain. The TCR sequence derives from a woman aged 60-70 years with renal cell carcinoma. In DNA, the CDR3 is TGTGCCAGCAGGGGCGAGGGAGATGGCTACACCTTC. It encodes CASRGEGDGYTF.